This TCR beta chain stems from a study of T-cell reconstitution after alpha-beta-depleted transplantation in children. Findings and limits, study-wide: Several hundred expanded graft clones reportedly supplied alpha-beta T cells about two months after transplant. The authors attributed T-cell counts and diversity one year after transplant mostly to newly produced T cells. High day-60 TCRbeta diversity in some patients came from surviving recipient T cells and thymic progenitors.

This CDR3 contains 15 residues. Germline values: CDR1 SGHRS, CDR2 YFSETQ. Between the trimmed V and J ends, which lost 0 bases and 4 bases, there was a span of 13 bases. The sample holds many counts of this clonotype. Its target is not known. Molecular barcoding with unique molecular identifiers was used for the TCRbeta library. Using its own MiXCR run on the PCR reads, TCRdb lists one record per CDR3 protein. The sample has 250,000 to 300,000 distinct CDR3 sequences; over 7% are singletons. The TCR was taken from a female patient aged 2-10 years who had a stem cell transplant for Fanconi anemia, so the T cells may come from the graft donor. The sequencing used peripheral blood, collected 360 days after TCRalphabeta/CD19-depleted stem cell transplant. This sequence joins TRBV5-1 and TRBJ1-1; no clear D. CDR3 coding DNA: TGCGCCAGCAGCTTGGAGGGCGCGGAGGGCACTGAAGCTTTCTTT. Encoded protein: CASSLEGAEGTEAFF.